Listed below are T cell receptor beta chains from one sample, sequenced in a study of blood T cell repertoires in COVID-19. Clones were read by immunoSEQ multiplex PCR, and TCRdb kept only the in-frame ones, dropping some. The data hold 160,000 or so clones, with around 85% observed a single time. The specimen sequenced was peripheral blood. These receptors were taken from a woman between 65 and 79 years old with acute or convalescent COVID-19. The CDR3 runs from the conserved cysteine through the conserved F or W. Fields, in order: D gene, V gene, J gene, clone size, CDR3 protein, CDR3 DNA. D genes are given only for firm matches. Expanded clones get a size class; other rows say once, few or many, or leave the size out.

D: NA
V: TRBV5-1
J: TRBJ2-3
size: NA
CDR3: CASSLWGPTRPGGTDTQYF
DNA: TGCGCCAGCAGCTTGTGGGGACCGACTAGACCGGGGGGCACAGATACGCAGTATTTT

D: NA
V: TRBV6-6
J: TRBJ1-1
size: NA
CDR3: CASSWGQTGNTEAFF
DNA: TGTGCCAGCAGTTGGGGCCAGACAGGGAACACTGAAGCTTTCTTT

D: NA
V: TRBV12-3/TRBV12-4
J: TRBJ2-2
size: NA
CDR3: CASSLLGTGELFF
DNA: TGTGCCAGCAGTTTACTCGGGACCGGGGAGCTGTTTTTT

D: TRBD2
V: TRBV19
J: TRBJ2-1
size: NA
CDR3: CASSTSSGVVNEQFF
DNA: TGTGCCAGTAGTACGTCTAGCGGGGTAGTCAATGAGCAGTTCTTC

D: TRBD1
V: TRBV14
J: TRBJ1-5
size: NA
CDR3: CASRGAGEDRELDQPQHF
DNA: TGTGCCAGCAGGGGAGCTGGGGAGGACAGGGAACTCGATCAGCCCCAGCATTTT

D: TRBD1
V: TRBV18
J: TRBJ1-2
size: NA
CDR3: CASSSDRLNYGYTF
DNA: TGTGCCAGCTCCTCGGACAGGTTGAACTATGGCTACACCTTC

D: TRBD1
V: TRBV5-1
J: TRBJ2-1
size: NA
CDR3: CASSVQGGTGNEQFF
DNA: TGCGCCAGCAGCGTACAGGGGGGCACTGGGAATGAGCAGTTCTTC

D: TRBD1
V: TRBV25-1
J: TRBJ1-2
size: few
CDR3: CASSDRRGRYGYTF
DNA: TGTGCCAGCAGTGATCGCAGGGGGCGATATGGCTACACCTTC

D: NA
V: TRBV12-3/TRBV12-4
J: TRBJ2-4
size: NA
CDR3: CATGGAKNIQYF
DNA: TGTGCGACCGGGGGAGCCAAAAACATTCAGTACTTC

D: NA
V: TRBV3-1/TRBV3-2
J: TRBJ1-1
size: once
CDR3: CASSSRRVHTEAFF
DNA: TGTGCCAGCAGCAGCCGCAGGGTTCACACTGAAGCTTTCTTT

D: NA
V: TRBV5-5
J: TRBJ2-7
size: NA
CDR3: CASSLESRLYEQYF
DNA: TGTGCCAGCAGCTTGGAGAGTAGACTGTACGAGCAGTACTTC

D: NA
V: TRBV5-1
J: TRBJ1-2
size: once
CDR3: CASSLGDIDYGYTF
DNA: TGCGCCAGCAGCTTGGGGGACATCGACTATGGCTACACCTTC

D: TRBD1
V: TRBV6-5
J: TRBJ1-5
size: NA
CDR3: CASSRQGAGQPQHF
DNA: TGTGCCAGCAGTAGACAGGGGGCTGGGCAGCCCCAGCATTTT

D: NA
V: TRBV19
J: TRBJ1-5
size: NA
CDR3: CASSIAGSGQPQHF
DNA: TGTGCCAGTAGTATAGCTGGGAGTGGTCAGCCCCAGCATTTT

D: NA
V: TRBV7-2
J: TRBJ1-2
size: NA
CDR3: CASSQNRDSYGYTF
DNA: TGTGCCAGCAGCCAGAACAGGGATTCCTATGGCTACACCTTC

D: TRBD1
V: TRBV3-1/TRBV3-2
J: TRBJ1-2
size: NA
CDR3: CASSQLGGQGMSGYTF
DNA: TGTGCCAGCAGCCAACTGGGTGGACAGGGGATGTCTGGCTACACCTTC

D: NA
V: TRBV6-5
J: TRBJ1-4
size: NA
CDR3: CASRRGSEKLFF
DNA: TGTGCCAGCAGAAGGGGGTCTGAAAAACTGTTTTTT

D: NA
V: TRBV15
J: TRBJ2-2
size: NA
CDR3: CATSRAPGTTPNTGELFF
DNA: TGTGCCACCAGCAGAGCCCCCGGGACAACCCCGAACACCGGGGAGCTGTTTTTT

D: TRBD1
V: TRBV27
J: TRBJ1-2
size: once
CDR3: CASSFLAGTGIYGYTF
DNA: TGTGCCAGCAGTTTTTTAGCTGGGACAGGGATCTATGGCTACACCTTC

D: TRBD1
V: TRBV6-2/TRBV6-3
J: TRBJ1-6
size: NA
CDR3: CASSRTGSNSPLHF
DNA: TGTGCCAGCAGTCGGACAGGGTCGAATTCACCCCTCCACTTT

D: TRBD2
V: TRBV19
J: TRBJ2-3
size: NA
CDR3: CASSAPGLAIDTQYF
DNA: TGTGCCAGTAGTGCGCCGGGACTAGCGATTGATACGCAGTATTTT

D: NA
V: TRBV5-1
J: TRBJ2-3
size: NA
CDR3: CASSSNPPTTDTQYF
DNA: TGCGCCAGCAGCTCGAACCCACCTACCACAGATACGCAGTATTTT

D: NA
V: TRBV7-9
J: TRBJ2-2
size: NA
CDR3: CASTDWRGGGELFF
DNA: TGTGCCAGCACCGACTGGAGGGGCGGCGGGGAGCTGTTTTTT

D: NA
V: TRBV18
J: TRBJ2-7
size: NA
CDR3: CASSPDRLREQYF
DNA: TGTGCCAGCTCACCAGACAGGTTGAGGGAGCAGTACTTC

D: NA
V: TRBV7-9
J: TRBJ2-3
size: few
CDR3: CASSLGGGRADTQYF
DNA: TGTGCCAGCAGCTTAGGAGGGGGACGTGCAGATACGCAGTATTTT